What follows are 13 T cell receptor beta chains derived from one specimen sequenced in a study of shared clonotypes between healthy human individuals. TCRdb's copy holds only in-frame clones and misses some; the assay was immunoSEQ multiplex PCR. The data hold hundreds of thousands of clones, with about 96% observed a single time. Sequences were obtained from naive CD4+ T cells sorted from blood. Described subset: CD45RA+ positively selected. Receptors were obtained from a woman in her twenties or thirties in good health.

This clone was seen only once. This chain joins TRBV19 and TRBJ1-1; 7 bases align to TRBD1. CDR1 is LNHDA and CDR2 is SQIVND in the germline V gene (reference sequence). Unmatched junction bases numbered 2, after V lost 0 bases and J lost 7 bases. The CDR3 contains 13 residues. CDR3 bases: TGTGCCAGTAGTATAGAAGCAGGGGGTGAAGCTTTCTTT. Protein product: CASSIEAGGEAFF.

The rearrangement links TRBV27 to TRBJ2-7; TRBD1 matches 7 bases. After removal of 6 bases from V and 3 bases from J, the junction contained 14 bases not matched to a gene. The CDR3 runs 16 residues. Germline V gene sequence: CDR1 MNHEY, CDR2 SMNVEV (reference sequence). The CDR3 nucleotides read TGTGCCAGCAGGGAAATGGCCGGGACAGCCATCTACGAGCAGTACTTC. It codes for CASREMAGTAIYEQYF.

The chain links TRBV28 to TRBJ2-7; weak D call: TRBD1 (6 bases). With 6 bases removed from V and 2 bases from J, the gap between germline ends came to 11 bases. This CDR3 comprises 13 residues. The germline CDR1 and CDR2 sequences are MDHEN and SYDVKM. The CDR3 is CASRRTATYEQYF. CDR3 sequence (DNA): TGTGCCAGCAGACGGACAGCTACCTACGAGCAGTACTTC.

The chain links TRBV10-1 to TRBJ2-3; possible D gene TRBD2, 6 bases. Deletions cut 8 bases from V and 4 bases from J, with 13 bases between. CDR1 WNHNN and CDR2 SYGVQD come from the germline V gene (reference sequence). The CDR3 extends over 13 amino acids. CDR3 nucleotides: TGCGCCAGCTGTCGGGAGCTTCCAGATACGCAGTATTTT. Translated, it gives CASCRELPDTQYF.

This clone was observed a handful of times. The chain links TRBV6-1 to TRBJ2-7; TRBD2 matches 9 bases. CDR3 length: 15 residues. The germline CDR1 and CDR2 sequences are MNHNS and SASEGT. V lost 2 bases and J lost 5; bases outside the gene matches: 7. CDR3 sequence reads: CASSEPGLARNEQYF. CDR3 in DNA: TGTGCCAGCAGTGAACCGGGACTAGCTAGGAACGAGCAGTACTTC.

The V call is TRBV7-9, the J call TRBJ2-5, with unresolved D. Germline lookup yields CDR1 SEHNR and CDR2 FQNEAQ (reference sequence). This CDR3 is 14 amino acids long. V lost 5 bases to trimming and J lost 0 bases, with 10 bases between them. The CDR3 loop reads CASSPTTYQETQYF. The CDR3 DNA reads TGTGCCAGCAGCCCGACCACGTACCAAGAGACCCAGTACTTC.

The CDR3 is CASRRGEGSNQPQHF. CDR3 in DNA: TGTGCCAGCCGCAGGGGGGAAGGGAGCAATCAGCCCCAGCATTTT. The gene calls are TRBV6-1 and TRBJ1-5; the match to TRBD1 covers 7 bases. The CDR3 covers 15 residues. Looked up from germline, CDR1 is MNHNS and CDR2 is SASEGT. Germline trimming cut 8 bases from V and 1 base from J; bases unmatched to any gene: 8.

V gene TRBV7-7 combines with J gene TRBJ2-7; maybe TRBD2 (6 bases). Germline-derived CDR1 and CDR2 are SSHAT and FNYEAQ (reference sequence). The CDR3 extends over 16 amino acids. V shed 1 base and J shed 0 bases, with 13 bases lying between them. CDR3 in amino acids: CASSLGNAGSSYEQYF. The CDR3 bases are TGTGCCAGCAGCTTAGGAAACGCGGGGAGCTCCTACGAGCAGTACTTC.

The gene calls are TRBV28 and TRBJ2-7; 9 bases agree with TRBD1. With V trimmed by 2 bases and J by 6 bases, 8 bases remained unmatched. The germline V gene has CDR1 MDHEN and CDR2 SYDVKM. The CDR3 spans 15 residues. The CDR3 DNA sequence: TGTGCCAGCAGTTTACCGTGGGACAGGGCGTCCGAGCAGTACTTC. This gives the protein CASSLPWDRASEQYF.

V is TRBV7-9 and J is TRBJ2-7; 9 positions agree with TRBD1. CDR1 is SEHNR and CDR2 is FQNEAQ in the germline V gene (reference sequence). The CDR3 runs to 15 residues. Unmatched junction bases numbered 4, after V lost 3 bases and J lost 1 base. The CDR3 region is CASSLQTGGSYEQYF. CDR3 DNA: TGTGCCAGCAGCTTGCAGACAGGGGGGTCCTACGAGCAGTACTTC.

This clone was found a few times. The CDR3 bases are TGTGCCAGCAGCTTGTGGAGTAGCAGGGGCAATCAGCCCCAGCATTTT. Amino acids: CASSLWSSRGNQPQHF. The rearrangement joins TRBV7-9 to TRBJ1-5; TRBD1 is a possible D gene (5 bases). V was clipped by 3 bases and J by 2 bases, with 14 bases between them. This CDR3 is 16 amino acids long. Germline V CDR1 and CDR2: SEHNR, FQNEAQ (reference sequence).

The chain couples TRBV7-9 to TRBJ1-2; D uncertain. This CDR3 comprises 15 residues. CDR1 and CDR2 (germline): SEHNR, FQNEAQ (reference sequence). V shed 5 bases and J shed 4 bases, with 17 bases lying between them. The CDR3 DNA reads TGTGCCAGCAGCCGGACCCCCCCCGCCCCCTATGGCTACACCTTC. Translated: CASSRTPPAPYGYTF.

The V call is TRBV6-5, the J call TRBJ2-5; D may correspond to TRBD1 or TRBD2 (5 bases each). The CDR3 contains 15 residues. Germline-derived CDR1 and CDR2 are MNHEY and SVGAGI. Trimming cost V 0 bases and J 5 bases, with 13 bases left between them. CDR3 amino acids: CASSYSGAKAETQYF. Here the CDR3 DNA reads TGTGCCAGCAGTTACTCCGGGGCGAAAGCGGAGACCCAGTACTTC.